The sequence of this T cell receptor (beta chain) was determined in a study of CD8 T cells in ankylosing spondylitis. General study results and limits: There was a TCR beta motif, made of fewer than 10 highly homologous variants, that appeared characteristic of ankylosing spondylitis blood.

Quantitative 5'-RACE with molecular barcodes produced the TCR beta libraries. TCRdb fed the 5' RACE reads into MiXCR, producing one record per CDR3 protein. This table holds some 450,000 distinct CDR3 sequences, 17% found once. This clonotype came up many times. Its antigen is undetermined. V dropped 7 bases and J dropped 2; count of bases not matched to a gene: 6. The length of the CDR3 is 14 residues. This receptor was obtained from a male donor with ankylosing spondylitis. The J gene is TRBJ1-1, the V gene TRBV12-3 or TRBV12-4; 8 nucleotides line up with TRBD1. What was sequenced was blood, either unsorted or a sorted T cell fraction (not recorded which). DNA for the CDR3: TGTGCCAGCACTACGGACAGGGACAACACTGAAGCTTTCTTT. Translation gives CASTTDRDNTEAFF.